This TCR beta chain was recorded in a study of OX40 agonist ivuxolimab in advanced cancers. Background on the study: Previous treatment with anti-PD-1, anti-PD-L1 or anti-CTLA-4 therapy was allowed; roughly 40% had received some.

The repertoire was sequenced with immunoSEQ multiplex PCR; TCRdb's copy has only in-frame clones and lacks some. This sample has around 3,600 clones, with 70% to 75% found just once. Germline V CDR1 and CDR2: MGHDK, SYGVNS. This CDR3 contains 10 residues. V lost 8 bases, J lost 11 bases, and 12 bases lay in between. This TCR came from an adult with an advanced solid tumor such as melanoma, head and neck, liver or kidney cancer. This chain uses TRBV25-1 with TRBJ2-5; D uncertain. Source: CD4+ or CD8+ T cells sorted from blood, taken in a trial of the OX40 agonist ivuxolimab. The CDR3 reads CASARAEQYF. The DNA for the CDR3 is TGTGCCAGCGCTAGGGCCGAACAGTACTTC.